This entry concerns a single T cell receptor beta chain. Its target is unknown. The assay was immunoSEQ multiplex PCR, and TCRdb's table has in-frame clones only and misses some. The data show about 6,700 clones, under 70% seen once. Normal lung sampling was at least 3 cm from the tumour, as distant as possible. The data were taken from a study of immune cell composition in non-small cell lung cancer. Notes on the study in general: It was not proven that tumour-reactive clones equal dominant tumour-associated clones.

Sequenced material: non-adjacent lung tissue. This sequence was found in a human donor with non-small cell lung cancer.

The CDR3 nucleotides read TGTGCCAGCAGCCCCGGGACTAGCGGGACCACAGATACGCAGTATTTT. This encodes CASSPGTSGTTDTQYF. V and J are TRBV11-3 and TRBJ2-3, with TRBD2 identical over 13 bases. The CDR3 contains 16 residues. Germline V CDR1 and CDR2: SGHNT, YENEEA. Unmatched junction bases numbered 4, after V lost 5 bases and J lost 2 bases.